The 2 T cell receptor beta chains reported below all come from one sample, sequenced in a study of T cell clonality in common variable immunodeficiency. Method: immunoSEQ multiplex PCR; TCRdb's copy keeps in-frame clones and lacks some. The sample yields some 45,000 clones, without any singletons. The sample was peripheral blood mononuclear cells. These receptors originate from a person aged 18-69 years in good health.

This clone was counted ten times or more. The read finishes 3 residues shy of the CDR3 end, and the germline J gene is used to complete it. The chain uses TRBV27 and TRBJ1-6; D perhaps matches TRBD1 (6 bases). V was pared by 5 bases and J by 8 bases, with 13 bases between. This CDR3 has 14 residues. Germline CDR1 reads MNHEY; CDR2 reads SMNVEV (reference sequence). This chain's CDR3 is CASSHTGRHSPLHF. CDR3 bases read: TGTGCCAGCAGTCACACAGGGAGGCATTCACCC.

This clone was detected ten times or more. Read sequence stops 3 residues before the CDR3 end, and the germline J gene provides the missing end. The rearrangement links TRBV7-8 to TRBJ2-5; 7 positions match TRBD2. The trim removed 3 bases at V and 7 bases at J, leaving 5 bases unmatched. The CDR3 length is 13 residues. Germline V CDR1 and CDR2: SGHVS, FQNEAQ. The CDR3 protein is CASSFGTIRTQYF. The covered CDR3 bases are TGTGCCAGCAGCTTCGGGACTATCAGGACC.